The sequence of this TCR beta chain was determined in a study of cytomegalovirus exposure and HLA in healthy donors. Study-level points and caveats: It was 150 or so TCR beta chains that were listed as cytomegalovirus-associated. Most observed TCR sequences were rare, whereas some public TCRs were detected in many donors.

Profiled with immunoSEQ multiplex PCR; TCRdb holds only in-frame clones, not every one. Of about 190,000 clones listed, roughly 88% are singletons. Notes on this clone: As yet, its antigen is unknown.

Germline loops: CDR1 MNHNS, CDR2 SASEGT. This CDR3 is built from 15 residues. With 2 bases clipped from V and 8 bases from J, the junction kept 4 bases outside the gene matches. The donors formed part of the roughly 110-subject validation cohort, distinct from the approximately 670-subject first cohort. The receptor comes from a woman aged 18-35 years in good health and CMV-seronegative. V and J are TRBV6-1 and TRBJ1-4; 11 bases map to TRBD1. Sequencing input: PBMCs. CDR3 residues: CASSEWGQGGEKLFF. The DNA for the CDR3 is TGTGCCAGCAGTGAATGGGGACAGGGGGGGGAAAAACTGTTTTTT.